The sequence of this TCR beta chain was determined in a study of T cell repertoires in cytomegalovirus infection. The study, taken as a whole, reports: The study found HLA-C-restricted CMV-specific TCR beta clonotypes dominating the ex vivo response.

This clonotype was found many times. Its target is not known. One entry per CDR3 protein results from TCRdb running MiXCR on the reads. The sample includes about 320,000 distinct CDR3 sequences, 9.5% of them seen just once. Germline CDR1 SGHTA, CDR2 FQGNSA. V was pared by 3 bases and J by 8 bases, with 10 bases between. This CDR3 contains 13 residues. The receptor's source is a human donor in good health (CMV status not recorded). Some clones in this sample may be carry-over from other donors' samples. The chain combines TRBV7-2 with TRBJ1-4; D gene unclear. The specimen sequenced was PBMCs. Written as DNA, the CDR3 is TGTGCCAGCAGCTTTTCGGCCGGGGAAAAACTGTTTTTT. Encoded protein: CASSFSAGEKLFF.